The clone carrying this TCR beta chain was observed many times. Its antigen is not known. Building of the TCR beta libraries involved iRepertoire HTBI primers and Arm-PCR of CDR3 regions. TCRdb analysed the multiplex PCR reads with MiXCR anew, one entry per CDR3 protein. The data hold around 450,000 distinct CDR3 sequences, with about 15% observed a single time. The sample originates from a study of regulatory T cells in long-lasting Graves disease. General observations from the study: Persistent cases favored TRBV28, TRBJ1-2 and TRBJ2-5.

Noted time point: newly diagnosed GD, antithyroid drugs for less than 3 months. PBMC-derived RNA was used for the TCR library. The CDR3 totals 16 residues. The V gene's germline CDR1 is MNHEY and CDR2 SVGEGT. Trimming removed 4 bases from V and 5 bases from J, with 20 bases in between. These data also formed part of another study, on T cells in Graves' hyperthyroidism and ophthalmopathy. This second study notes: Exclusion of patients followed from uncontrolled infection, other autoimmune disease, pregnancy or lactation. Peripheral blood also featured most of the thyroid clonotypes expanded above 0.001. Ophthalmopathy and stable hyperthyroidism were told apart by a 13 V-J model.

Here the sequenced sample was peripheral blood mononuclear cells (PBMCs), taken at new diagnosis, from a patient treated with antithyroid drugs. The genes are TRBV6-2 or TRBV6-3 and TRBJ2-5; D ambiguous. The receptor was isolated from a woman between 40 and 50 years old with Graves disease. CDR3 bases: TGTGCCAGCAGTTCCGAAATTACATTCCTGGGCGAGACCCAGTACTTC. Its translation is CASSSEITFLGETQYF.